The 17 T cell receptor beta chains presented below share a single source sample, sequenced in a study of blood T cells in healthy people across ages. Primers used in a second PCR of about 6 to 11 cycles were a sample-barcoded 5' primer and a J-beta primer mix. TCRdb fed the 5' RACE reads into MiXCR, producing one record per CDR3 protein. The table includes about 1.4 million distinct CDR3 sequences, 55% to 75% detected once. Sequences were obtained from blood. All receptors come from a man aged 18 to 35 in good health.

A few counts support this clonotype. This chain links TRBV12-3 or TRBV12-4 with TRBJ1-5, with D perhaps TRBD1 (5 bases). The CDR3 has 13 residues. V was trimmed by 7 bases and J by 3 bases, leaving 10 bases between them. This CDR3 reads CASKAGTNQPQHF. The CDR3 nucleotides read TGTGCCAGCAAAGCAGGGACCAATCAGCCCCAGCATTTT.

The DNA of the CDR3 is TGTGCCAGCAGCTTCCGGACTAGCGGAAGCTCCTACGAGCAGTACTTC. Translated: CASSFRTSGSSYEQYF. This chain joins TRBV7-6 and TRBJ2-7; 10 bases are shared with TRBD2. The V segment lost 3 bases and the J segment 0 bases; nucleotides outside the gene matches: 5. Germline CDR1 and CDR2: SGHVS and FNYEAQ. This CDR3 contains 16 residues.

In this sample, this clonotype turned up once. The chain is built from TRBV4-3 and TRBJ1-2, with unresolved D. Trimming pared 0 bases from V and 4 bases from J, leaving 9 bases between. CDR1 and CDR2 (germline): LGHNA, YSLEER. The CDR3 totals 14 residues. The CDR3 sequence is CASSQDPGRYGYTF. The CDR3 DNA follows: TGCGCCAGCAGCCAAGATCCAGGCCGCTATGGCTACACCTTC.

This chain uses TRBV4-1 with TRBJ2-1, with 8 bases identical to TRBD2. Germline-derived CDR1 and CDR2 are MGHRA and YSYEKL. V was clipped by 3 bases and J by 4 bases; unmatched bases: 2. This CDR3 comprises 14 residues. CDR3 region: CASSHPSGYNEQFF. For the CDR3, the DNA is TGCGCCAGCAGCCACCCTAGCGGGTACAATGAGCAGTTCTTC.

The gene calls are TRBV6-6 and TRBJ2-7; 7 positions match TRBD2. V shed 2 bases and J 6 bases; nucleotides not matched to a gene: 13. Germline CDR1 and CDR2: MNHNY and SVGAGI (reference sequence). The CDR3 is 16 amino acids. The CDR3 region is CASSYGWLAESGEQYF. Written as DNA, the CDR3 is TGTGCCAGCAGTTACGGATGGCTAGCGGAGAGCGGCGAGCAGTACTTC.

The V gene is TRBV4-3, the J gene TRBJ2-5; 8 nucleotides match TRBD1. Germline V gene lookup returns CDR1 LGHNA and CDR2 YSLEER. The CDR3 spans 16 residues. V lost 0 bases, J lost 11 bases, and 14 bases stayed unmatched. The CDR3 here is CASSQDWGRGLVEQYF. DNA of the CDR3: TGCGCCAGCAGCCAAGATTGGGGCAGGGGGCTTGTGGAGCAGTACTTC.

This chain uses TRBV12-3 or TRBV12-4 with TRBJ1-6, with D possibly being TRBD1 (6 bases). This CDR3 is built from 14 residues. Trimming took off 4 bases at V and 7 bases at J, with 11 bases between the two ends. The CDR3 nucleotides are TGTGCCAGCAGTTCGTGGGGGCGCAATTCACCCCTCCACTTT. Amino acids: CASSSWGRNSPLHF.

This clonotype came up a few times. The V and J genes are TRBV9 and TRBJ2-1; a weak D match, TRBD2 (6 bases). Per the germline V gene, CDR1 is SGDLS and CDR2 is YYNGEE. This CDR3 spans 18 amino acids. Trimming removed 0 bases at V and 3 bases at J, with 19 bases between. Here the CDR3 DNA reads TGTGCCAGCAGCGTAGAGGAAGGAGGGGTCATTTTCTACAATGAGCAGTTCTTC. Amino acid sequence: CASSVEEGGVIFYNEQFF.

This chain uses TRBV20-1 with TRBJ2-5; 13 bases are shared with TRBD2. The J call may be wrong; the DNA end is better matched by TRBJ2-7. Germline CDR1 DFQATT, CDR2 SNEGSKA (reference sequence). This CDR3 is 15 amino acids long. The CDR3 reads CSALLAGGPRGEQYF. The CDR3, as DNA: TGCAGTGCTCTACTAGCGGGAGGGCCTAGAGGCGAGCAGTACTTC.

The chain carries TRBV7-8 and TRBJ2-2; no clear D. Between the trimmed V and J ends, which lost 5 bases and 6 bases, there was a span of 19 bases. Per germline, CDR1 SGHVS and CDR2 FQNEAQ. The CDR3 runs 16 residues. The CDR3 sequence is CASSPLASYGSGELFF. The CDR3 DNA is TGTGCCAGCAGCCCGCTGGCTAGTTATGGTTCCGGGGAGCTGTTTTTT.

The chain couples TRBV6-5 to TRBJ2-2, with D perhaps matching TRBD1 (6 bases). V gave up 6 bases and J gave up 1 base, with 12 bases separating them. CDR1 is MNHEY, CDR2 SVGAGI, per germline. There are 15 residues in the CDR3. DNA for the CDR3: TGTGCCAGCAGCTGGGGGACAATGAACACCGGGGAGCTGTTTTTT. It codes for CASSWGTMNTGELFF.

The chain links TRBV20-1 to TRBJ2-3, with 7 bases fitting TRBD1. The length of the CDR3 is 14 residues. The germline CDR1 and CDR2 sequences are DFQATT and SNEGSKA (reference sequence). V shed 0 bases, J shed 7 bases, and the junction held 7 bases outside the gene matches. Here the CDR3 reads CSARETGVIHTQYF. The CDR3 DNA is TGCAGTGCTAGAGAAACAGGGGTGATACATACGCAGTATTTT.

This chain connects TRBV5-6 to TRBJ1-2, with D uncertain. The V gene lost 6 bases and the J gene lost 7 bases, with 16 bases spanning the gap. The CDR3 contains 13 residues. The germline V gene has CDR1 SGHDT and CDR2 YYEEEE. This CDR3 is CASTLNMFGGYTF. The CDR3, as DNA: TGTGCCAGCACCCTGAACATGTTCGGTGGCTACACCTTC.

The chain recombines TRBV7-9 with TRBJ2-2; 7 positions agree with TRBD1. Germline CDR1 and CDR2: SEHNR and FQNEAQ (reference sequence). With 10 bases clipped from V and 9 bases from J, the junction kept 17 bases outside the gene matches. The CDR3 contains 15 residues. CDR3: CAILGQLLVPRELFF. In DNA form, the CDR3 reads TGTGCCATTCTGGGACAGCTCTTGGTTCCCCGGGAGCTGTTTTTT.

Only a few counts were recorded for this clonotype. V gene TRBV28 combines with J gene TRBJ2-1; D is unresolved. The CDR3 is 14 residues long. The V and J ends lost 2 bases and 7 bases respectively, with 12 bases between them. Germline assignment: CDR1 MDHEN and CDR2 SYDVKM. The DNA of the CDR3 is TGTGCCAGCAGTTTAACCGGTTACCAGAATGAGCAGTTCTTC. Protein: CASSLTGYQNEQFF.

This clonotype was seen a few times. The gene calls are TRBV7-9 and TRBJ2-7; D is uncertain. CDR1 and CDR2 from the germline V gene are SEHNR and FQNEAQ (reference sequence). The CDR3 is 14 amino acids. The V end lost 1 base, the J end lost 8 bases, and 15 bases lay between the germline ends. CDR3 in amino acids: CASSLEQYPTKQYF. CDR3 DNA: TGTGCCAGCAGCTTAGAGCAATATCCTACGAAGCAGTACTTC.

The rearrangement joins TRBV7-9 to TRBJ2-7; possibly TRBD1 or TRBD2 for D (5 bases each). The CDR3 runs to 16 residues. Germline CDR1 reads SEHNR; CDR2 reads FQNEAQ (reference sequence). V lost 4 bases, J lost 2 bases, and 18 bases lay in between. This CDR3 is CASSSWGSMGTYEQYF. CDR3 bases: TGTGCCAGCAGCTCGTGGGGGTCTATGGGCACCTACGAGCAGTACTTC.